The sequence of this T cell receptor (beta chain) was determined in a study of blood T cell repertoires in COVID-19. Whole-study context: Sites across the United States, Italy and Spain contributed samples from acute and convalescent COVID-19. From T cells, B-cell-depleted T cells, or PBMCs came the material, which was cDNA or gDNA.

Original processing notes: Researchers report that nucleated cell counts were estimated from reference gene primer amplification. This table comes from immunoSEQ multiplex PCR, and its TCRdb copy is limited to in-frame clones, with some not included. V, J and clone size are taken as reported in that table, and D and trimming were inferred from the DNA itself. The table has 90,000 to 120,000 clones, roughly 86% seen once. Trimming cost V 5 bases and J 11 bases, with 15 bases left between them. This CDR3 is 12 amino acids long. Germline loops: CDR1 MDHEN, CDR2 SYDVKM. V is TRBV28 and J is TRBJ1-1, with a weak D call TRBD1 (6 bases). The clonotype comes from an older woman with acute or convalescent COVID-19. Material for sequencing was peripheral blood. The CDR3 region is CASSMNRVSAFF. In DNA form, the CDR3 reads TGTGCCAGCAGTATGAACAGGGTTTCGGCTTTCTTT. The full variable domain, in which reference TRBV28 and TRBJ1-1 provide the parts outside the CDR3, is DVKVTQSSRYLVKRTGEKVFLECVQDMDHENMFWYRQDPGLGLRLIYFSYDVKMKEKGDIPEGYSVSREKKERFSLILESASTNQTSMYLCASSMNRVSAFFGQGTRLTVV.